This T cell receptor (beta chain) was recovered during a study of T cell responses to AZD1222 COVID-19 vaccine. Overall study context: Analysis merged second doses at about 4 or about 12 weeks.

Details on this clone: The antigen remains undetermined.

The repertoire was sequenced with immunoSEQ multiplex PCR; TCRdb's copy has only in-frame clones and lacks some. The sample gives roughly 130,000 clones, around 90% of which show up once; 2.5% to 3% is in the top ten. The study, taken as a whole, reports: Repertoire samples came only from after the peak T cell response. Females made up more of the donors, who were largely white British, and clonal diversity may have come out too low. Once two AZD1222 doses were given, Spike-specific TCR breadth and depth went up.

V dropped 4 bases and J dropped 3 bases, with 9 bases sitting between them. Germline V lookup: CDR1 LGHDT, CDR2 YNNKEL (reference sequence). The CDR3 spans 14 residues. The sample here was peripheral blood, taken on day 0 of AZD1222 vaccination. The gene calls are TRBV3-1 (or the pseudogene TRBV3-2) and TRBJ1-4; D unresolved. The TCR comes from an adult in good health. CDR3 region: CASSRRGANEKLFF. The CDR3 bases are TGTGCCAGCAGCCGCCGTGGGGCTAATGAAAAACTGTTTTTT.